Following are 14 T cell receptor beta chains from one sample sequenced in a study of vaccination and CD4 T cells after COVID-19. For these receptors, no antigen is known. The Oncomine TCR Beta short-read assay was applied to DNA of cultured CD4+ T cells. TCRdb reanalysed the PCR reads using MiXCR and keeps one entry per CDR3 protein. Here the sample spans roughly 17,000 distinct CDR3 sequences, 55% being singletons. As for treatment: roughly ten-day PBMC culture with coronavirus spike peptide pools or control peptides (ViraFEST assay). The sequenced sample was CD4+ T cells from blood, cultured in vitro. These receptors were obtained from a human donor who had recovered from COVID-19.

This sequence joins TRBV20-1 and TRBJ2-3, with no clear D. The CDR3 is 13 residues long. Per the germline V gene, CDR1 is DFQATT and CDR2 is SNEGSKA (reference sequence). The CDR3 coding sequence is TGCAGCCCCTGCCCTGAAAGCACAGATACGCAGTATTTT. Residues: CSPCPESTDTQYF.

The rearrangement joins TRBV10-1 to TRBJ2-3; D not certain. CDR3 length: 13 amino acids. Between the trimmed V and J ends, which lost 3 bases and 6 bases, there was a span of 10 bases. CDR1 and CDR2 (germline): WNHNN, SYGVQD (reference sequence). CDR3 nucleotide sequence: TGCGCCAGCAGTGACCCGAATAGGGATACGCAGTATTTT. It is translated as CASSDPNRDTQYF.

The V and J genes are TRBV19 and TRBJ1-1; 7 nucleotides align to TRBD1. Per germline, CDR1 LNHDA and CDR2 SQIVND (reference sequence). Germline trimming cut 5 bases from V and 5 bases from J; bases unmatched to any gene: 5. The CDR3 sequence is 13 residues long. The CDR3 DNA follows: TGTGCCAGTAGTCCCCAGGGGGGTACTGAAGCTTTCTTT. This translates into CASSPQGGTEAFF. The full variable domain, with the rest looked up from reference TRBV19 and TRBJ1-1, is DGGITQSPKYLFRKEGQNVTLSCEQNLNHDAMYWYRQDPGQGLRLIYYSQIVNDFQKGDIAEGYSVSREKKESFPLTVTSAQKNPTAFYLCASSPQGGTEAFFGQGTRLTVV.

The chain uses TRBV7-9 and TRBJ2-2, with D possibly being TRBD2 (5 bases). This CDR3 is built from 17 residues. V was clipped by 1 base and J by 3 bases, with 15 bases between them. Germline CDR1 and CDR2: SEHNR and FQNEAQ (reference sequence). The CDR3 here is CASSLGGARRDTGELFF. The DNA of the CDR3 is TGTGCCAGCAGCTTAGGTGGCGCCCGGCGGGACACCGGGGAGCTGTTTTTT.

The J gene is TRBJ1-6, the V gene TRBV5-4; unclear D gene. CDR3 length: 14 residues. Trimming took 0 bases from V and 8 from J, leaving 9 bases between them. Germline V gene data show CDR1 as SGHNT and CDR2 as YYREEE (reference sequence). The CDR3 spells CASSLVKADSPLHF. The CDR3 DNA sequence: TGTGCCAGCAGCTTGGTAAAGGCGGATTCACCCCTCCACTTT.

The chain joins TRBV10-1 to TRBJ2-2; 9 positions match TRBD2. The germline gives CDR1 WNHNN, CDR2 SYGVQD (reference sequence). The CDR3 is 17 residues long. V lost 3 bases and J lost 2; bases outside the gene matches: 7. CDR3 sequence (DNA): TGCGCCAGCAGTGATGCTAGCGGGACCGAAAACACCGGGGAGCTGTTTTTT. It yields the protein CASSDASGTENTGELFF.

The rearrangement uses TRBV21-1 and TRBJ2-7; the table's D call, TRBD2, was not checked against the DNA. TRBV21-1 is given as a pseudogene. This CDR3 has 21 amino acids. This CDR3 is CASSKAPTGFGASGFSYEQYF. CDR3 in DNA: TGTGCCAGCAGCAAAGCGCCTACAGGATTCGGTGCTAGCGGGTTTTCCTACGAGCAGTACTTC.

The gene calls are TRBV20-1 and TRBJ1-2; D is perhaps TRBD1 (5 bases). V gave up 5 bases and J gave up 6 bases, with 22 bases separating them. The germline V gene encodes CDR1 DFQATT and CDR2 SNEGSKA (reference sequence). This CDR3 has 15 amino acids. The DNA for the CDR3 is TGCAGTGCTCACAACTCGGGACGAGAAGCCGATGGCTACACCTTC. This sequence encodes CSAHNSGREADGYTF.

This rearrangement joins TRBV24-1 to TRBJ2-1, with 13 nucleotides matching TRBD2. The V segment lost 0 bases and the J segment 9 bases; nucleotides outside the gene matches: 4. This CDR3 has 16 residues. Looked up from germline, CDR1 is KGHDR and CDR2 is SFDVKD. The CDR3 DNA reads TGTGCCACCAGTGATTTGACTAGCGGGAGGGGAGCTGAGCAGTTCTTC. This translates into CATSDLTSGRGAEQFF.

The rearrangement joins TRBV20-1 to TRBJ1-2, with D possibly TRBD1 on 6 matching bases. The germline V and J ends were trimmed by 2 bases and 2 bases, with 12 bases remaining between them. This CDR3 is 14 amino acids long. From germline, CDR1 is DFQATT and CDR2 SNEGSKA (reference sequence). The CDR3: CSARRPGQNYGYTF. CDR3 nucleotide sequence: TGCAGTGCTAGACGCCCCGGACAGAACTATGGCTACACCTTC.

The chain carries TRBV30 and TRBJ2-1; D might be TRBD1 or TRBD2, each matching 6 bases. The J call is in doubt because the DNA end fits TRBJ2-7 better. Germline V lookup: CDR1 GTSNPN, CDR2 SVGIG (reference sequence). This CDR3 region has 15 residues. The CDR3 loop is CAWSMGGGQSYEQYF. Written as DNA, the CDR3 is TGTGCCTGGAGTATGGGGGGCGGCCAGTCCTACGAGCAGTACTTC.

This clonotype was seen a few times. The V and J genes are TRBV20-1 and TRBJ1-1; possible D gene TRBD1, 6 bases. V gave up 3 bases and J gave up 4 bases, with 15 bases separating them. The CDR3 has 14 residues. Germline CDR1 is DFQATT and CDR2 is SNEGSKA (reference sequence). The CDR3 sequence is CSARRGFLSTEAFF. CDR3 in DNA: TGCAGTGCTAGGAGGGGGTTTTTAAGCACTGAAGCTTTCTTT.

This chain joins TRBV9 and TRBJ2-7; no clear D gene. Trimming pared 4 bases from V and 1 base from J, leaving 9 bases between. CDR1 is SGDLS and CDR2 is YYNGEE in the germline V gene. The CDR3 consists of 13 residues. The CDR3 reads CASSPYGSYEQYF. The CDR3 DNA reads TGTGCCAGCAGCCCCTACGGGTCCTACGAGCAGTACTTC.

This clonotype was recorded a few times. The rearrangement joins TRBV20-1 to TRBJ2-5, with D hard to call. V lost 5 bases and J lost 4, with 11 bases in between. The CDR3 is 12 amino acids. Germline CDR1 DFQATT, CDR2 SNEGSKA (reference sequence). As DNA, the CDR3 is TGCAGTGCTGTCGGTGGACGAGAGACCCAGTACTTC. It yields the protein CSAVGGRETQYF.